The 20 T cell receptor beta chains below come from one sample, sequenced in a study of CD8 T cells in Susac syndrome. The authors reverse transcribed roughly 0.45 to 1 ug RNA with random hexamers. MiXCR was run by TCRdb on the immunoSEQ multiplex PCR reads, yielding one entry per CDR3 protein. The table lists roughly 140,000 distinct CDR3 sequences, approximately 95% of them singletons. Input material: CD8+ T cells from PBMCs. The origin of the receptors is a human donor in good health.

This clonotype came up once. This CDR3 is CSARISGSEQFF. CDR3 DNA: TGCAGTGCTAGGATTAGCGGGAGTGAGCAGTTCTTC. The chain is built from TRBV20-1 and TRBJ2-1, with TRBD2 matching 9 bases. From germline, CDR1 is DFQATT and CDR2 SNEGSKA (reference sequence). The CDR3 length is 12 residues. V lost 3 bases, J lost 9 bases, and 3 bases stayed unmatched.

This chain uses TRBV11-2 with TRBJ2-5; D is unresolved. The CDR3 runs to 14 residues. V dropped 1 base and J dropped 3 bases, with 9 bases sitting between them. Germline CDR1 SGHAT, CDR2 FQNNGV. CDR3 sequence reads: CASSLGGREETQYF. CDR3 bases: TGTGCCAGCAGCTTAGGAGGTAGAGAAGAGACCCAGTACTTC.

CDR3 nucleotides: TGTGCCAGCAGTGACAGGTCAAATCAGCCCCAGCATTTT. Translation: CASSDRSNQPQHF. This chain connects TRBV6-1 to TRBJ1-5; D gene unclear. The germline CDR1 and CDR2 sequences are MNHNS and SASEGT. CDR3 length equals 13 residues. The germline V and J ends were trimmed by 3 bases and 4 bases, with 7 bases remaining between them.

The chain combines TRBV27 with TRBJ1-3; no clear D. Germline lookup yields CDR1 MNHEY and CDR2 SMNVEV (reference sequence). The ends were cut back, 6 bases at V and 4 bases at J, with 10 bases in the middle. CDR3 length: 13 residues. The CDR3 DNA follows: TGTGCCAGCAGGGGTATTTCCGGAAACACCATATATTTT. This encodes CASRGISGNTIYF.

The rearrangement uses TRBV20-1 and TRBJ2-1; possibly TRBD2 for D (6 bases). The CDR3 extends over 13 amino acids. V was shortened by 3 bases and J by 8 bases, with 14 bases between the two germline ends. CDR1 and CDR2 from the germline V gene are DFQATT and SNEGSKA (reference sequence). For the CDR3, the DNA is TGCAGTGCTAGTCTGCTAGCGAGGTATGAGCAGTTCTTC. This sequence encodes CSASLLARYEQFF.

This chain connects TRBV6-2 or TRBV6-3 to TRBJ1-1; D unclear. The CDR3 has 12 amino acids. Germline values: CDR1 MNHEY, CDR2 SVGEGT. V was cut by 7 bases and J by 5 bases, with 11 bases left in between. CDR3 sequence: CASTNNPTEAFF. The CDR3 bases are TGTGCCAGCACCAACAATCCGACTGAAGCTTTCTTT.

This chain connects TRBV5-1 to TRBJ1-1, with TRBD1 identical over 7 bases. The germline V gene has CDR1 SGHRS and CDR2 YFSETQ. Germline trimming cut 0 bases from V and 0 bases from J; bases unmatched to any gene: 2. The CDR3 runs to 15 residues. CDR3 nucleotides: TGCGCCAGCAGCTTGGGACAGGGTATGAACACTGAAGCTTTCTTT. Translating gives CASSLGQGMNTEAFF.

The rearrangement uses TRBV19 and TRBJ2-7; either TRBD1 or TRBD2 may supply D (5 bases each). Trimming took off 4 bases at V and 6 bases at J, with 7 bases between the two ends. The CDR3 is 11 amino acids. Germline loops: CDR1 LNHDA, CDR2 SQIVND (reference sequence). CDR3 in DNA: TGTGCCAGTAGTACGGGACCCGAGCAGTACTTC. Amino acid sequence: CASSTGPEQYF. Complete variable domain (other parts from reference TRBV19 and TRBJ2-7): DGGITQSPKYLFRKEGQNVTLSCEQNLNHDAMYWYRQDPGQGLRLIYYSQIVNDFQKGDIAEGYSVSREKKESFPLTVTSAQKNPTAFYLCASSTGPEQYFGPGTRLTVT.

The gene calls are TRBV12-3 or TRBV12-4 and TRBJ2-7, with TRBD2 as a possible D gene (6 bases). The CDR3 consists of 13 residues. Trimming left V 3 bases short and J 6 bases short, with 12 bases between. The CDR3 loop is CASSFGTRGEQYF. The CDR3 region has the DNA TGTGCCAGCAGTTTTGGGACGCGGGGCGAGCAGTACTTC.

This clonotype has only one observation. This chain uses TRBV18 with TRBJ2-3, with D uncertain. The CDR3 runs to 16 residues. Trimming stripped 3 bases from V and 6 bases from J, with 19 bases between. Germline CDR1 KGHSH, CDR2 LQKENI. The CDR3 DNA is TGTGCCAGCTCACCGCTTCACGGGCCAGAGGACGATACGCAGTATTTT. Its protein product is CASSPLHGPEDDTQYF.

This clonotype appeared once. This chain uses TRBV12-3 or TRBV12-4 with TRBJ2-2; 7 bases agree with TRBD1. The CDR3 is 14 residues long. V shed 5 bases, J shed 2 bases, and the junction held 2 bases outside the gene matches. CDR3 coding DNA: TGTGCCAGCAGTGACAGGGTTAACACCGGGGAGCTGTTTTTT. Protein product: CASSDRVNTGELFF.

The chain joins TRBV3-1 to TRBJ2-1, with D unresolved. CDR3 length equals 14 residues. Trimming pared 6 bases from V and 5 bases from J, leaving 14 bases between. In germline, CDR1 is LGHDT, CDR2 YNNKEL (reference sequence). CDR3 amino acids: CASSPILDHNEQFF. CDR3 nucleotide sequence: TGTGCCAGCAGTCCCATCCTAGATCACAATGAGCAGTTCTTC.

The rearrangement uses TRBV27 and TRBJ2-5; TRBD1 matches at 7 bases. Per the germline V gene, CDR1 is MNHEY and CDR2 is SMNVEV (reference sequence). Trimming took 3 bases from V and 5 from J; bases not matched to a gene: 6. This CDR3 comprises 14 residues. As DNA, the CDR3 is TGTGCCAGCAGTTTCCAAGGACAGGCGGAGACCCAGTACTTC. This codes for CASSFQGQAETQYF.

This rearrangement joins TRBV27 to TRBJ2-3; 10 bases are a match to TRBD2. V was pared by 6 bases and J by 3 bases, with 9 bases of the junction left unmatched. CDR1 and CDR2 from the germline V gene are MNHEY and SMNVEV (reference sequence). The CDR3 loop spans 16 amino acids. The CDR3 coding sequence is TGTGCCAGCAGCAGTATTTCGGGACTAGCGACAGATACGCAGTATTTT. Its protein product is CASSSISGLATDTQYF.

The CDR3: CASSLDQGYQETQYF. The DNA for the CDR3 is TGTGCCAGCAGTTTAGATCAGGGGTACCAAGAGACCCAGTACTTC. The genes are TRBV12-3 or TRBV12-4 and TRBJ2-5, with D perhaps TRBD1 (6 bases). The CDR3 contains 15 residues. The V end lost 1 base, the J end lost 0 bases, and 9 bases lay between the germline ends.

The chain employs TRBV7-9 and TRBJ1-3; maybe TRBD1 (5 bases). CDR1 is SEHNR, CDR2 FQNEAQ, per germline (reference sequence). The CDR3 loop spans 15 amino acids. Between the trimmed V and J ends, which lost 5 bases and 3 bases, there was a span of 14 bases. The CDR3 DNA follows: TGTGCCAGCAGCCCCCTCCCAGGGAATGGAAACACCATATATTTT. Translation: CASSPLPGNGNTIYF.

The chain joins TRBV4-2 to TRBJ2-1, with 9 positions matching TRBD2. CDR1 and CDR2 from the germline V gene are LGHNA and YNFKEQ. The CDR3 is 15 amino acids. Trimming cost V 5 bases and J 4 bases; bases outside gene matches: 6. The DNA for the CDR3 is TGTGCCAGCAGCACCCGACTAGCGGCTTACAATGAGCAGTTCTTC. Residues: CASSTRLAAYNEQFF.

V is TRBV16 and J is TRBJ1-1, with a possible D match to TRBD1 (5 bases). The V gene lost 6 bases and the J gene lost 4 bases, with 15 bases spanning the gap. Germline loops: CDR1 KGHSY, CDR2 FQNENV. The CDR3 runs to 14 residues. CDR3 sequence reads: CASRPGWGGTEAFF. The CDR3 nucleotides read TGTGCCAGCAGGCCTGGGTGGGGCGGCACTGAAGCTTTCTTT.

J is TRBJ2-5 and V is TRBV5-6; 7 positions match TRBD2. CDR3 length equals 13 residues. The V gene end was trimmed by 1 base and the J gene end by 5 bases; junction bases not matched to a gene: 2. Germline V lookup: CDR1 SGHDT, CDR2 YYEEEE. The CDR3 region is CASSLREGETQYF. CDR3 DNA: TGTGCCAGCAGCTTGAGGGAGGGGGAGACCCAGTACTTC.

The count of this clonotype is one. This sequence joins TRBV5-6 and TRBJ2-7; no clear D. Germline V gene data show CDR1 as SGHDT and CDR2 as YYEEEE. V lost 4 bases and J lost 0, with 11 bases in between. The CDR3 has 14 amino acids. Written as DNA, the CDR3 is TGTGCCAGCAGCCGTGACGGTTCCTCCTACGAGCAGTACTTC. Encoded protein: CASSRDGSSYEQYF. The full variable domain, rest sourced from reference TRBV5-6 and TRBJ2-7, is DAGVTQSPTHLIKTRGQQVTLRCSPKSGHDTVSWYQQALGQGPQFIFQYYEEEERQRGNFPDRFSGHQFPNYSSELNVNALLLGDSALYLCASSRDGSSYEQYFGPGTRLTVT.